This T cell receptor (beta chain) was sequenced during a study of regulatory T cells in long-lasting Graves disease. Findings and limits, study-wide: When disease was persistent, TRBV28, TRBJ1-2 and TRBJ2-5 were the favored segments.

Indicated time point: newly diagnosed GD, antithyroid drugs for less than 3 months. TCR sequences were obtained from RNA taken from PBMCs. Guidelines of the American Thyroid Association were used to diagnose Graves' disease. Investigators prepared the TCR beta libraries by applying iRepertoire HTBI primers and Arm-PCR of CDR3 regions. TCRdb re-analysed the multiplex PCR reads in MiXCR, keeping a single row per CDR3 protein. The sample records almost 450,000 distinct CDR3 sequences, about 16% being singletons. CDR1 and CDR2 from the germline V gene are DFQATT and SNEGSKA (reference sequence). V shed 6 bases and J shed 6 bases, with 12 bases lying between them. There are 12 residues in the CDR3. The table lists this clonotype with a few counts. Its antigen is unknown. The data also belong to a second study, concerning T cells in Graves' hyperthyroidism and ophthalmopathy.

The V and J genes are TRBV20-1 and TRBJ1-5; D is ambiguous. The material sequenced was peripheral blood mononuclear cells (PBMCs), taken at new diagnosis, from a patient treated with antithyroid drugs. The TCR was taken from a woman aged 30 to 39 with Graves disease. This CDR3 is CSALGVGQPQHF. The DNA for the CDR3 is TGCAGTGCCTTGGGAGTCGGTCAGCCCCAGCATTTT.